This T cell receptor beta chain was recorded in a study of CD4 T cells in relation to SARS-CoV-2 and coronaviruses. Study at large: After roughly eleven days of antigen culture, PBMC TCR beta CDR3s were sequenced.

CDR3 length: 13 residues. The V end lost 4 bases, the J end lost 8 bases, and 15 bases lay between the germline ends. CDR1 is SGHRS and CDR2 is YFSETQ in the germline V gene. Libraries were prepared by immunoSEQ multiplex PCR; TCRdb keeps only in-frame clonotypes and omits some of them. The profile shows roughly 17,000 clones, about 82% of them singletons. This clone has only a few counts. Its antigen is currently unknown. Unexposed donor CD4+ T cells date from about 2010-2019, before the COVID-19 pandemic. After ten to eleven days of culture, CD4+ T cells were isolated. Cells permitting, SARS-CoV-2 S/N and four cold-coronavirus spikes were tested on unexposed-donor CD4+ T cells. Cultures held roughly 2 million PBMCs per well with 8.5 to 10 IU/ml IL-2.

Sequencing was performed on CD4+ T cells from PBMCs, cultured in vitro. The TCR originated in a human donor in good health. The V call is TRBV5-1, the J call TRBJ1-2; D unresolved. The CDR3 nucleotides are TGCGCCAGCAGCAATCCATGGGCGAGCGGCTACACCTTC. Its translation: CASSNPWASGYTF.